The 25 T cell receptor beta chains below all came from one sample that was sequenced in a study of blood T cell repertoires in COVID-19. This table comes from immunoSEQ multiplex PCR, and its TCRdb copy is limited to in-frame clones, with some not included. The sample yields 100,000 or so clones, 81% seen once. The source material was peripheral blood. The receptors originated from a woman between 65 and 79 years old with acute or convalescent COVID-19.

CDR3 in amino acids: CASSLQGVGTEAFF. The CDR3 nucleotides are TGTGCCAGCAGTTTACAGGGCGTTGGGACTGAAGCTTTCTTT. This sequence joins TRBV3-1 (or the pseudogene TRBV3-2) and TRBJ1-1, with D perhaps TRBD1 (6 bases). The V end was cut by 6 bases, the J end by 5 bases, with 16 bases between. Germline V gene data show CDR1 as LGHDT and CDR2 as YNNKEL (reference sequence). The CDR3 runs 14 residues.

This clone appeared a few times. The chain uses TRBV4-3 and TRBJ2-1; 14 bases match TRBD2. V lost 3 bases to trimming and J lost 7 bases; unmatched junction nucleotides: 2. The CDR3 covers 15 residues. Germline loops: CDR1 LGHNA, CDR2 YSLEER. CDR3 sequence: CASSQGLAGENEQFF. The DNA of the CDR3 is TGCGCCAGCAGCCAGGGACTAGCGGGAGAGAATGAGCAGTTCTTC.

This clone was recorded only once. CDR3 protein: CASSPGGADHRETQYF. The CDR3 DNA reads as TGTGCCAGCAGCCCCGGGGGGGCCGATCATAGAGAGACCCAGTACTTC. V is TRBV3-1 (or the pseudogene TRBV3-2) and J is TRBJ2-5, with 8 bases identical to TRBD2. This CDR3 contains 16 residues. V was clipped by 4 bases and J by 4 bases; unmatched bases: 11. CDR1 and CDR2 from the germline V gene are LGHDT and YNNKEL (reference sequence).

This clone is a singleton in its sample. The chain has TRBV7-9 and TRBJ2-1; no clear D. Germline assignment: CDR1 SEHNR and CDR2 FQNEAQ (reference sequence). CDR3 length: 11 amino acids. The V end was cut by 11 bases, the J end by 2 bases, with 7 bases between. The CDR3 DNA reads TGTGCCGTAGTAGCCTACAATGAGCAGTTCTTC. The encoded protein is CAVVAYNEQFF.

This CDR3 reads CASSNEGARGGANVLTF. The CDR3 nucleotides read TGTGCCAGCAGCAACGAGGGGGCAAGAGGCGGGGCCAACGTCCTGACTTTC. This chain uses TRBV13 with TRBJ2-6; 7 bases match TRBD1. The germline V gene has CDR1 PRHDT and CDR2 FYEKMQ (reference sequence). The CDR3 length is 17 residues. V lost 5 bases to trimming and J lost 4 bases; unmatched junction nucleotides: 11.

The chain carries TRBV19 and TRBJ1-3, with D perhaps matching TRBD1 (5 bases). The CDR3 contains 15 residues. Trimming removed 4 bases at V and 2 bases at J, with 12 bases between. Germline V gene sequence: CDR1 LNHDA, CDR2 SQIVND (reference sequence). CDR3 in amino acids: CASSTSRQTGNTIYF. In DNA, the CDR3 is TGTGCCAGTAGTACTTCAAGACAGACTGGAAACACCATATATTTT.

This clone was seen a single time. The chain combines TRBV12-3 or TRBV12-4 with TRBJ1-1; weak D call: TRBD1 (6 bases). Between the trimmed V and J ends, which lost 8 bases and 3 bases, there was a span of 13 bases. The CDR3 is 13 amino acids. CDR3 nucleotide sequence: TGTGCCAGCTCCTACAGGGCCCACACTGAAGCTTTCTTT. Its protein product is CASSYRAHTEAFF.

V is TRBV4-3 and J is TRBJ2-7; TRBD2 is a possible D gene (6 bases). Per germline, CDR1 LGHNA and CDR2 YSLEER. The V end was cut by 1 base, the J end by 3 bases, with 10 bases between. The CDR3 has 14 amino acids. The CDR3: CASSQASGGYEQYF. In nucleotides, the CDR3 is TGCGCCAGCAGCCAAGCTTCCGGGGGCTACGAGCAGTACTTC.

This clone was seen a handful of times. The chain is built from TRBV19 and TRBJ2-7; 8 bases map to TRBD1. This CDR3 spans 14 amino acids. Germline CDR1 reads LNHDA; CDR2 reads SQIVND (reference sequence). The V gene end was trimmed by 5 bases and the J gene end by 1 base; junction bases not matched to a gene: 4. The CDR3 DNA follows: TGTGCCAGTAGTTCCCGGGACAGGTCCTACGAGCAGTACTTC. Its translation: CASSSRDRSYEQYF.

The chain employs TRBV24-1 and TRBJ1-5; 8 bases map to TRBD1. Trimming at V came to 4 bases and at J to 6 bases, leaving 4 bases not matched to a gene. In germline, CDR1 is KGHDR, CDR2 SFDVKD. The CDR3 has 14 amino acids. In DNA, the CDR3 is TGTGCCACCAGTGACCTGGACAGGGCTCAGCCCCAGCATTTT. This gives the protein CATSDLDRAQPQHF.

CDR3 DNA: TGTGCCAGCAGCCTTATCGGGGGACTACCCAATGAGCAGTTCTTC. This encodes CASSLIGGLPNEQFF. The chain employs TRBV27 and TRBJ2-1; 7 nucleotides agree with TRBD2. The CDR3 is 15 residues long. CDR1 and CDR2 from the germline V gene are MNHEY and SMNVEV (reference sequence). The J segment lost 6 bases and the V segment lost 6 bases, leaving 11 bases of the junction unmatched.

The chain has TRBV9 and TRBJ2-3; 11 positions agree with TRBD1. The CDR3 loop spans 17 amino acids. V lost 2 bases, J lost 2 bases, and 7 bases stayed unmatched. CDR1 and CDR2 from the germline V gene are SGDLS and YYNGEE. The CDR3 nucleotides are TGTGCCAGCAGCGTCGGGACAGGGGGATACTACACAGATACGCAGTATTTT. It yields the protein CASSVGTGGYYTDTQYF.

The chain has TRBV5-1 and TRBJ2-3; D is perhaps TRBD2 (6 bases). Trimming removed 0 bases at V and 4 bases at J, with 9 bases between. This CDR3 has 14 residues. Per the germline V gene, CDR1 is SGHRS and CDR2 is YFSETQ. CDR3 amino acids: CASSLELASDTQYF. In DNA form, the CDR3 reads TGCGCCAGCAGCTTGGAACTAGCTTCAGATACGCAGTATTTT.

This chain joins TRBV19 and TRBJ2-2, with D perhaps TRBD1 (6 bases). Between the trimmed V and J ends, which lost 3 bases and 1 base, there was a span of 6 bases. The germline V gene has CDR1 LNHDA and CDR2 SQIVND (reference sequence). The CDR3 runs 14 residues. CDR3 in DNA: TGTGCCAGTAGTATGGGACAGAACACCGGGGAGCTGTTTTTT. Its protein product is CASSMGQNTGELFF.

The gene calls are TRBV6-5 and TRBJ2-7; TRBD2 might be the D (6 bases). Looked up from germline, CDR1 is MNHEY and CDR2 is SVGAGI. CDR3 length: 14 amino acids. Trimming pared 7 bases from V and 4 bases from J, leaving 17 bases between. The DNA of the CDR3 is TGTGCCAGCACTCCCTCGGGACTGTTATACGAGCAGTACTTC. This sequence encodes CASTPSGLLYEQYF.

The J gene is TRBJ1-5, the V gene TRBV10-2, with D perhaps matching TRBD1 (5 bases). CDR3 length equals 15 residues. Germline V gene data show CDR1 as WSHSY and CDR2 as SAAADI. Trimming removed 0 bases at V and 4 bases at J, with 10 bases between. CDR3 DNA sequence: TGCGCCAGCAGTGAGTCGGGGCACCGGAATCAGCCCCAGCATTTT. This codes for CASSESGHRNQPQHF.

The CDR3 DNA reads as TGTGCCAGCACCCCACCAGGTCAGGGGACCCAGTACTTC. This encodes CASTPPGQGTQYF. The chain employs TRBV3-1 (or the pseudogene TRBV3-2) and TRBJ2-5; D possibly corresponds to TRBD1 (5 bases). V lost 7 bases, J lost 7 bases, and 16 bases lay in between. The CDR3 runs to 13 residues. The germline V gene encodes CDR1 LGHDT and CDR2 YNNKEL (reference sequence).

The rearrangement links TRBV9 to TRBJ1-1; 8 bases line up with TRBD1. V was clipped by 3 bases and J by 4 bases; unmatched bases: 2. There are 13 residues in the CDR3. The germline V gene has CDR1 SGDLS and CDR2 YYNGEE. The CDR3 bases are TGTGCCAGCAGCGCACAGGGGGTCACTGAAGCTTTCTTT. Protein sequence: CASSAQGVTEAFF.

The chain links TRBV5-6 to TRBJ1-2; D gene uncertain. V lost 0 bases and J lost 5, with 17 bases in between. This CDR3 contains 16 residues. Germline V CDR1 and CDR2: SGHDT, YYEEEE. CDR3 in amino acids: CASSLGGHREGYGYTF. For the CDR3, the DNA is TGTGCCAGCAGCTTGGGAGGTCACCGCGAGGGATATGGCTACACCTTC. The full variable domain, completed using reference TRBV5-6 and TRBJ1-2, is DAGVTQSPTHLIKTRGQQVTLRCSPKSGHDTVSWYQQALGQGPQFIFQYYEEEERQRGNFPDRFSGHQFPNYSSELNVNALLLGDSALYLCASSLGGHREGYGYTFGSGTRLTVV.

This clone was detected only a few times. The chain employs TRBV7-2 and TRBJ1-2; no reliable D call. Germline V gene sequence: CDR1 SGHTA, CDR2 FQGNSA. The CDR3 has 13 amino acids. Trimming took 3 bases from V and 3 from J, leaving 8 bases between them. CDR3 sequence: CASSFIGYYGYTF. The CDR3 DNA sequence: TGTGCCAGCAGCTTTATCGGGTACTATGGCTACACCTTC.

V gene TRBV4-3 combines with J gene TRBJ2-2; D is possibly TRBD2 (6 bases). Germline CDR1 LGHNA, CDR2 YSLEER. This CDR3 spans 16 amino acids. Trimming shortened V by 0 bases and J by 2 bases, and 10 bases separated the two germline ends. The CDR3 region has the DNA TGCGCCAGCAGCCAAGATATCGGGGGTAACACCGGGGAGCTGTTTTTT. Translating it yields CASSQDIGGNTGELFF.

This chain uses TRBV6-5 with TRBJ2-2, with 7 bases fitting TRBD2. Trimming removed 8 bases from V and 5 bases from J; junction bases left unmatched: 8. Germline V lookup: CDR1 MNHEY, CDR2 SVGAGI. The CDR3 is made up of 14 amino acids. For the CDR3, the DNA is TGTGCCAGCGGCGGCAGGCGGGGGACCGGGGAGCTGTTTTTT. Its protein is CASGGRRGTGELFF.

The rearrangement uses TRBV28 and TRBJ2-1, with TRBD2 matching over 9 bases. V trimming: 5 bases; J trimming: 4 bases; junction bases outside the gene matches: 9. The length of the CDR3 is 16 residues. Germline-derived CDR1 and CDR2 are MDHEN and SYDVKM. The CDR3 region has the DNA TGTGCCAGCAGTGTAGGGGCGGGAGGGCGATACAATGAGCAGTTCTTC. Translating gives CASSVGAGGRYNEQFF.

The chain couples TRBV14 to TRBJ1-5; D may be TRBD1 (5 bases). Trimming stripped 3 bases from V and 7 bases from J, with 10 bases between. Looked up from germline, CDR1 is SGHDN and CDR2 is FVKESK. The CDR3 is made up of 13 amino acids. This CDR3 reads CASSQGWGQPQHF. The CDR3, as DNA: TGTGCCAGCAGCCAGGGGTGGGGCCAGCCCCAGCATTTT.

This chain uses TRBV5-4 with TRBJ1-4, with a weak D call TRBD1 (6 bases). Germline CDR1 is SGHNT and CDR2 is YYREEE (reference sequence). Trimming removed 2 bases from V and 5 bases from J, with 7 bases in between. The CDR3 contains 13 residues. For the CDR3, the DNA is TGTGCCAGCAGCTTCCAGGGGAATGAAAAACTGTTTTTT. This translates into CASSFQGNEKLFF.